These T cell receptor beta chains were read from a single sample in a study of cytomegalovirus exposure and HLA in healthy donors. The data were produced by immunoSEQ multiplex PCR, yet TCRdb's version contains in-frame clones alone and is incomplete. Of 150,000 to 200,000 clones in the sample, around 78% were seen once. The sample taken for sequencing was PBMCs. These receptors originate from a woman in her thirties in good health and CMV-seropositive. The conserved cysteine and the conserved F or W are not part of the CDR3 here.

V: TRBV5-1
CDR3: ASSLASGGASGNTIY

V: TRBV15
CDR3: ATSSEGQGNGYT

V: TRBV5-4
CDR3: ASNPRGGRTEAF

V: TRBV4-3
CDR3: ASSQELPTDTQY

V: TRBV2
CDR3: ASSQIAEQY

V: TRBV4-3
CDR3: ASSQEGLGGYT

V: TRBV15
CDR3: ATSRDSGGYQPQH

V: TRBV19
CDR3: ASSIQGQETQY

V: TRBV7-8
CDR3: ASSFVQGVRTTEAF

V: TRBV5-4
CDR3: ASSPTLPGREGSGANVLT

V: TRBV28
CDR3: ASSRQGLNEKLF

V: TRBV25-1
CDR3: ASSGQGAYNQPQH

V: TRBV25-1
CDR3: ATSSAGYNEQF